This passage covers 32 T cell receptor beta chains from one sample sequenced in a study of response to subunit inactivated influenza vaccine. Each CDR3 protein gets one entry after TCRdb re-called the RT-PCR reads with MiXCR. The sample has hundreds of thousands of distinct CDR3 sequences, over 9% seen once. The same sample was also studied in work on T cells expressing NK-cell markers. In that study: Production of TCR beta cDNA relied on 5'RACE template switching with UMIs.

Specimen: PBMCs from blood, collected on the day of vaccination. These receptor sequences come from a man aged 50-59 years who received an inactivated influenza vaccine.

This clonotype was picked up many times. The CDR3 DNA sequence: TGTGCCACCAGTGACCTTGCTGGGTATGGCTACACCTTC. Its translation: CATSDLAGYGYTF. J is TRBJ1-2 and V is TRBV24-1; D uncertain. The ends were cut back, 4 bases at V and 5 bases at J, with 10 bases in the middle. Per germline, CDR1 KGHDR and CDR2 SFDVKD. The CDR3 sequence is 13 residues long.

CDR3 DNA sequence: TGCAGTGCTAGACCTATCCAGTCAATGGGGGCAAACACTGAAGCTTTCTTT. Encoded protein: CSARPIQSMGANTEAFF. V usage is TRBV20-1 and J usage is TRBJ1-1; TRBD1 might be the D (6 bases). Germline V gene data show CDR1 as DFQATT and CDR2 as SNEGSKA (reference sequence). V shed 2 bases and J shed 2 bases, with 21 bases lying between them. This CDR3 spans 17 amino acids.

This clonotype appeared a few times. The V and J genes are TRBV20-1 and TRBJ2-5, with D possibly matching TRBD2 (5 bases). Germline assignment: CDR1 DFQATT and CDR2 SNEGSKA (reference sequence). The CDR3 totals 13 residues. Trimming removed 6 bases at V and 5 bases at J, with 16 bases between. CDR3 bases: TGCAGTGCGAGGGAATCAGCGAGGGAGACCCAGTACTTC. Protein product: CSARESARETQYF.

A note on this clonotype: A much larger clone lies a single base off, so this may be a read error. No conserved phenylalanine or tryptophan is present at the end of the CDR3, so a read error is the likely explanation. The chain employs TRBV6-1 and TRBJ2-5; D is perhaps TRBD1 or TRBD2 (6 bases each). This CDR3 contains 14 residues. CDR1 is MNHNS, CDR2 SASEGT, per germline. V was cut by 5 bases and J by 4 bases, with 14 bases left in between. CDR3 sequence (DNA): TGTGCCAGCAGTCCTACCAGGGGAGGAGAGACCCAGTACCTC. Amino acids: CASSPTRGGETQYL.

This clonotype was seen more than once but under ten times. The CDR3 bases are TGCAGCGTTGAGGACGGGACAGGGTGGAGGAACGAGCAGTACTTC. Its translation is CSVEDGTGWRNEQYF. V is TRBV29-1 and J is TRBJ2-7, with 9 bases that match TRBD1. This CDR3 is built from 15 residues. V was pared by 3 bases and J by 5 bases, with 11 bases of the junction left unmatched. CDR1 and CDR2 from the germline V gene are SQVTM and ANQGSEA.

This clonotype came up many times. J is TRBJ2-2 and V is TRBV12-3 or TRBV12-4; D gene unclear. Trimming removed 6 bases at V and 3 bases at J, with 11 bases between. This CDR3 is 14 amino acids long. In nucleotides, the CDR3 is TGTGCCAGCAGACCCCCCTCGGACACCGGGGAGCTGTTTTTT. Its protein is CASRPPSDTGELFF.

This clonotype has more than one count but fewer than ten. CDR3 in amino acids: CASSSPLAGWDNEQFF. The CDR3 DNA reads TGTGCCAGCAGCTCCCCACTAGCGGGGTGGGACAATGAGCAGTTCTTC. The V and J genes are TRBV7-9 and TRBJ2-1; 10 nucleotides agree with TRBD2. With V trimmed by 4 bases and J by 5 bases, 8 bases remained unmatched. This CDR3 spans 16 amino acids. Germline values: CDR1 SEHNR, CDR2 FQNEAQ (reference sequence).

This clonotype came up a few times. The CDR3 spells CSASRLAATYQETQYF. The DNA of the CDR3 is TGCAGTGCTAGTCGTCTAGCGGCTACCTACCAAGAGACCCAGTACTTC. The V call is TRBV20-1, the J call TRBJ2-5; 7 nucleotides agree with TRBD2. The junction had 10 bases not matched to a gene; V was cut back by 3 bases and J by 0 bases. This CDR3 comprises 16 residues. Germline V gene sequence: CDR1 DFQATT, CDR2 SNEGSKA (reference sequence).

This clonotype was observed a handful of times. This chain uses TRBV18 with TRBJ2-2; 7 bases agree with TRBD1. CDR1 is KGHSH and CDR2 is LQKENI in the germline V gene. This CDR3 spans 17 amino acids. With 1 base clipped from V and 3 bases from J, the junction kept 8 bases outside the gene matches. The CDR3 DNA sequence: TGTGCCAGCTCACCACAGTATAGGACAGGATACACCGGGGAGCTGTTTTTT. It specifies CASSPQYRTGYTGELFF.

This clonotype was counted between two and nine times. An end of the junction does not agree with germline; a read error may underlie this. This chain connects TRBV7-2 to TRBJ1-6; D gene unclear. This CDR3 has 13 residues. The V gene's germline CDR1 is SGHTA and CDR2 FQGNSA. CDR3 residues: CACSLALGSPLHF. The CDR3 bases are TGTGCCTGCAGCTTAGCTCTAGGATCACCCCTCCACTTT.

This clonotype was seen repeatedly, ten times or more. The V and J genes are TRBV6-1 and TRBJ2-7, with a possible D match to TRBD1 (5 bases). The CDR3 runs 14 residues. Germline CDR1 reads MNHNS; CDR2 reads SASEGT. The V gene lost 7 bases and the J gene lost 0 bases, with 13 bases spanning the gap. The CDR3 sequence is CASILDRSSYEQYF. The CDR3 DNA reads as TGTGCCAGCATCTTAGACAGATCCTCCTACGAGCAGTACTTC.

This clonotype appeared a few times. The genes are TRBV6-1 and TRBJ2-5; no clear D gene. V lost 8 bases, J lost 2 bases, and 15 bases lay in between. The CDR3 has 14 amino acids. Germline V gives CDR1 MNHNS, CDR2 SASEGT. CDR3 sequence (DNA): TGTGCCAGCCGATCCCCCCAAATTCAAGAGACCCAGTACTTC. It translates to CASRSPQIQETQYF.

This clonotype was counted a few times. J is TRBJ2-1 and V is TRBV14; 7 positions agree with TRBD2. The CDR3 has 16 amino acids. The V gene's germline CDR1 is SGHDN and CDR2 FVKESK. The V and J ends lost 5 bases and 0 bases, in that order; junction bases with no gene match: 7. CDR3 DNA sequence: TGTGCCAGCAGCAACCCTACTAGCGACTCCTACAATGAGCAGTTCTTC. Encoded protein: CASSNPTSDSYNEQFF.

This clonotype was picked up a small number of times. The chain is built from TRBV20-1 and TRBJ1-1; D may be TRBD1 (5 bases). The V gene's germline CDR1 is DFQATT and CDR2 SNEGSKA (reference sequence). The length of the CDR3 is 13 residues. Between the trimmed V and J ends, which lost 5 bases and 3 bases, there was a span of 13 bases. CDR3 nucleotide sequence: TGCAGTGCTGCGCGGGGCAGCCACACTGAAGCTTTCTTT. Its protein is CSAARGSHTEAFF.

This clonotype occurred once. This chain uses TRBV14 with TRBJ2-5, with 9 nucleotides matching TRBD2. The CDR3 is made up of 17 amino acids. Germline values: CDR1 SGHDN, CDR2 FVKESK. Trimming took 3 bases from V and 4 from J; bases not matched to a gene: 12. The CDR3 region has the DNA TGTGCCAGCAGCCACCCGCGGGGGGGCTCGGGGCGAGAGACCCAGTACTTC. Translated, it gives CASSHPRGGSGRETQYF.

This clonotype was seen repeatedly, ten times or more. V and J are TRBV5-1 and TRBJ2-5; D is perhaps TRBD2 (5 bases). The ends were cut back, 9 bases at V and 1 base at J, with 10 bases in the middle. Germline-derived CDR1 and CDR2 are SGHRS and YFSETQ. CDR3 length equals 12 residues. For the CDR3, the DNA is TGCGCCACCCGGGGTCTCCAAGAGACCCAGTACTTC. The encoded protein is CATRGLQETQYF.

This chain joins TRBV7-2 and TRBJ2-7; 7 positions match TRBD1. Germline CDR1 reads SGHTA; CDR2 reads FQGNSA. The CDR3 has 15 residues. The J segment lost 3 bases and the V segment lost 4 bases, leaving 9 bases of the junction unmatched. CDR3 bases: TGTGCCAGCAGCTCGATCCCGGGACAGATCTACGAGCAGTACTTC. Translating it yields CASSSIPGQIYEQYF.

The rearrangement uses TRBV10-3 and TRBJ2-5; D may be TRBD1 (5 bases). Trimming took 8 bases from V and 4 from J, leaving 11 bases between them. In germline, CDR1 is ENHRY, CDR2 SYGVKD. The CDR3 is 12 amino acids. The CDR3 DNA sequence: TGTGCCATCGCAGGGAACGGAGAGACCCAGTACTTC. Translating it yields CAIAGNGETQYF.

This clonotype has only a few counts. This chain uses TRBV24-1 with TRBJ2-5, with TRBD1 identical over 9 bases. Germline V gene sequence: CDR1 KGHDR, CDR2 SFDVKD. The CDR3 consists of 16 residues. The J segment lost 5 bases and the V segment lost 12 bases, leaving 18 bases of the junction unmatched. CDR3 loop: CAAMSGQGKLVETQYF. The CDR3 DNA reads as TGTGCCGCGATGTCGGGACAGGGAAAATTGGTGGAGACCCAGTACTTC.

A note on this clonotype: It may be a read error: a sequence one base away is much more abundant. The rearrangement uses TRBV28 and TRBJ1-1, with unresolved D. This CDR3 has 11 residues. Trimming stripped 0 bases from V and 7 bases from J, with 3 bases between. CDR1 is MDHEN, CDR2 SYDVKM, per germline. The CDR3 DNA sequence: TGTGCCAGCAGTTTATGGGGTGAAGCTTTCTTT. This codes for CASSLWGEAFF.

This clonotype was counted a few times. The rearrangement uses TRBV5-1 and TRBJ2-1; TRBD1 or TRBD2 may be the D gene (5 bases each). V gave up 7 bases and J gave up 0 bases, with 17 bases separating them. Germline V gene data show CDR1 as SGHRS and CDR2 as YFSETQ. CDR3 size: 16 residues. Written as DNA, the CDR3 is TGCGCCAGCGGAGTATCAGGGAGCATCTCCTACAATGAGCAGTTCTTC. As protein: CASGVSGSISYNEQFF.

This clonotype was seen only a few times. At one boundary the junction diverges from the germline segment, which might be a read error. The chain carries TRBV12-3 or TRBV12-4 and TRBJ2-3; possible D gene TRBD2, 6 bases. The CDR3 loop spans 13 amino acids. This chain's CDR3 is CASSLNGAAGRHF. The CDR3, as DNA: TGTGCCAGCAGTTTAAATGGAGCGGCGGGGCGGCATTTT.

CDR3 nucleotide sequence: TGTGCCAGCAGTTCCGGACTAGCAGGAATCACAGATACGCAGTATTTT. It yields the protein CASSSGLAGITDTQYF. The chain couples TRBV7-3 to TRBJ2-3, with TRBD2 matching over 8 bases. This CDR3 contains 16 residues. Germline V gene sequence: CDR1 SGHTA, CDR2 FQGTGA. V was clipped by 6 bases and J by 2 bases; unmatched bases: 10.

V is TRBV20-1 and J is TRBJ2-4; D call uncertain. V was shortened by 6 bases and J by 3 bases, with 12 bases between the two germline ends. CDR1 and CDR2 (germline): DFQATT, SNEGSKA (reference sequence). The CDR3 loop spans 13 amino acids. This CDR3 reads CSAPTIVKNIQYF. In nucleotides, the CDR3 is TGCAGTGCCCCCACGATAGTCAAAAACATTCAGTACTTC.

This rearrangement joins TRBV5-1 to TRBJ2-1; 13 bases line up with TRBD2. After removal of 4 bases from V and 0 bases from J, the junction contained 7 bases not matched to a gene. CDR1 is SGHRS, CDR2 YFSETQ, per germline. CDR3 length: 18 residues. The CDR3 spells CASSEWGLAGPSYNEQFF. In DNA form, the CDR3 reads TGCGCCAGCAGCGAGTGGGGACTAGCGGGACCCTCCTACAATGAGCAGTTCTTC.

DNA of the CDR3: TGTGCCAGCAGCAACAATCCTGGCGGAGCCCTTGGCACCGGGGAGCTGTTTTTT. Amino acid sequence: CASSNNPGGALGTGELFF. V usage is TRBV21-1 and J usage is TRBJ2-2; the table gives TRBD2 as D, unverified against the DNA. TRBV21-1 is a documented pseudogene. The CDR3 contains 18 residues.

The sample holds a few counts of this clonotype. V usage is TRBV20-1 and J usage is TRBJ2-7; 11 bases line up with TRBD2. The CDR3 has 15 residues. V gave up 3 bases and J gave up 2 bases; unmatched junction bases: 6. The germline gives CDR1 DFQATT, CDR2 SNEGSKA (reference sequence). The CDR3 loop reads CSARVLAGGTYEQYF. Written as DNA, the CDR3 is TGCAGTGCTAGGGTCCTAGCGGGAGGAACCTACGAGCAGTACTTC.

This clonotype was detected a few times. J is TRBJ2-1 and V is TRBV19; 9 bases line up with TRBD1. CDR1 and CDR2 from the germline V gene are LNHDA and SQIVND (reference sequence). This CDR3 spans 16 amino acids. Germline trimming cut 3 bases from V and 7 bases from J; bases unmatched to any gene: 10. The CDR3 loop is CASSISSGQGKNEQFF. The CDR3 region has the DNA TGTGCCAGTAGTATCTCTTCCGGACAGGGGAAGAATGAGCAGTTCTTC.

This clonotype was seen a few times. This chain uses TRBV30 with TRBJ2-1, with D perhaps TRBD1 (5 bases). There are 14 residues in the CDR3. In germline, CDR1 is GTSNPN, CDR2 SVGIG (reference sequence). Between the trimmed V and J ends, which lost 4 bases and 7 bases, there was a span of 17 bases. In nucleotides, the CDR3 is TGTGCCTGGAAGGTCCAGGGTTTTGTAAATGAGCAGTTCTTC. It translates to CAWKVQGFVNEQFF.

The chain couples TRBV20-1 to TRBJ2-5, with 8 bases that match TRBD2. This CDR3 is built from 15 residues. From germline, CDR1 is DFQATT and CDR2 SNEGSKA (reference sequence). J was trimmed by 3 bases and V by 5 bases; bases with no gene match: 11. CDR3 nucleotides: TGCAGTGCTGGGGAAATTAGCGGGGCGGAAGAGACCCAGTACTTC. Amino acid sequence: CSAGEISGAEETQYF.

This clonotype was seen a few times. The chain carries TRBV7-9 and TRBJ1-2; unclear D gene. CDR1 is SEHNR and CDR2 is FQNEAQ in the germline V gene (reference sequence). The CDR3 consists of 14 residues. Trimming removed 5 bases at V and 3 bases at J, with 13 bases between. The CDR3 spells CASSRRGRYYGYTF. In nucleotides, the CDR3 is TGTGCCAGCAGCCGCCGGGGAAGGTACTATGGCTACACCTTC. Variable domain in full (rest from reference TRBV7-9 and TRBJ1-2): DTGVSQNPRHKITKRGQNVTFRCDPISEHNRLYWYRQTLGQGPEFLTYFQNEAQLEKSRLLSDRFSAERPKGSFSTLEIQRTEQGDSAMYLCASSRRGRYYGYTFGSGTRLTVV.

This clonotype was detected ten times or more. The gene calls are TRBV29-1 and TRBJ2-1; D is perhaps TRBD2 (6 bases). Per the germline V gene, CDR1 is SQVTM and CDR2 is ANQGSEA. Trimming cost V 4 bases and J 9 bases, with 22 bases left between them. This CDR3 region has 15 residues. The CDR3 sequence: CSVVARAGFGGEQFF. DNA of the CDR3: TGCAGCGTTGTGGCCCGAGCGGGTTTTGGTGGTGAGCAGTTCTTC.